The source of this T cell receptor (beta chain) is a study of blood T cell repertoires in COVID-19. From germline, CDR1 is MDHEN and CDR2 SYDVKM. The V end lost 6 bases, the J end lost 2 bases, and 26 bases lay between the germline ends. This CDR3 has 19 residues. This clone has only a few counts. Sequencing was performed with immunoSEQ multiplex PCR; in TCRdb, only in-frame clones are kept and a portion is missing. The repertoire holds a few hundred thousand clones, with about 92% as singletons. The specimen sequenced was PBMCs or T cells enriched from blood (not recorded which). The clonotype comes from a woman aged 25 to 39 who had recovered from COVID-19. V usage is TRBV28 and J usage is TRBJ1-5; TRBD1 might be the D (6 bases). The chain's CDR3 is CASSPLGEDYRDRNQPQHF. The CDR3 DNA is TGTGCCAGCAGCCCCCTAGGTGAAGATTACAGGGACCGCAATCAGCCCCAGCATTTT.